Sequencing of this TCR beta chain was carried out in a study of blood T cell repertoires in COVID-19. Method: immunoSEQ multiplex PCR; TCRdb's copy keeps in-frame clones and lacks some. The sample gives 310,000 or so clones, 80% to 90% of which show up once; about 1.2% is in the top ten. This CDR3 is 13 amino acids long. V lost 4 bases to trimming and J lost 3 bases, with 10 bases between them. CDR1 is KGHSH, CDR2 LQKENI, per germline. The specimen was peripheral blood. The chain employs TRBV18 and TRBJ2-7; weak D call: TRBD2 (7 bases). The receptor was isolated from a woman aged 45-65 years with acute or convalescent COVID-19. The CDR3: CASSRGGGYEQYF. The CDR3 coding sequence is TGTGCCAGCTCACGGGGGGGCGGCTACGAGCAGTACTTC.